What follows are 17 T cell receptor beta chains derived from one specimen sequenced in a study of T cell responses to AZD1222 COVID-19 vaccine. Clones were read by immunoSEQ multiplex PCR, and TCRdb kept only the in-frame ones, dropping some. The sample contains approximately 160,000 clones, 87% of which appear only once. This material consisted of peripheral blood, taken on day 0 of AZD1222 vaccination. The receptors stem from an adult in good health.

The chain joins TRBV19 to TRBJ2-3; D is tentatively TRBD1 or TRBD2 (5 bases each). The CDR3 is made up of 14 amino acids. V dropped 5 bases and J dropped 4 bases, with 13 bases sitting between them. Germline V lookup: CDR1 LNHDA, CDR2 SQIVND (reference sequence). DNA of the CDR3: TGTGCCAGTAGTCCCCTCGGGGCGGCAGATACGCAGTATTTT. Its protein product is CASSPLGAADTQYF.

V and J are TRBV5-1 and TRBJ1-1, with unresolved D. This CDR3 region has 13 residues. V lost 0 bases and J lost 7, with 10 bases in between. Germline V gene data show CDR1 as SGHRS and CDR2 as YFSETQ. CDR3 loop: CASSLAGGLEAFF. The CDR3 DNA is TGCGCCAGCAGCTTGGCCGGAGGGCTTGAAGCTTTCTTT.

This clone was seen a single time. The V and J genes are TRBV7-8 and TRBJ2-1; 7 bases map to TRBD2. V was clipped by 1 base and J by 2 bases; unmatched bases: 8. The CDR3 covers 17 residues. Germline-derived CDR1 and CDR2 are SGHVS and FQNEAQ. The CDR3 protein is CASSLDEVSGTYNEQFF. The CDR3 nucleotides are TGTGCCAGCAGCTTAGACGAGGTGAGCGGGACCTACAATGAGCAGTTCTTC.

This chain connects TRBV4-2 to TRBJ2-3; no reliable D call. This CDR3 has 14 residues. Looked up from germline, CDR1 is LGHNA and CDR2 is YNFKEQ. V lost 0 bases and J lost 1, with 5 bases in between. The CDR3 reads CASSQDMRTDTQYF. Here the CDR3 DNA reads TGTGCCAGCAGCCAAGATATGCGCACAGATACGCAGTATTTT.

Only one count was recorded for this clone. Here the CDR3 reads CASSQPAGTLGTQYF. The CDR3, as DNA: TGCGCCAGCAGTCAACCAGCGGGGACCCTGGGGACCCAGTACTTC. The V gene is TRBV23-1, the J gene TRBJ2-5, with 7 bases lining up with TRBD2. TRBV23-1 has ORF status, its function being uncertain. The CDR3 is made up of 15 amino acids. The V and J ends lost 2 bases and 7 bases, in that order; junction bases with no gene match: 10.

CDR3 nucleotide sequence: TGTGCCAGCAGTTTGGGGGGCGCTGAGGACAATGAGCAGTTCTTC. This translates into CASSLGGAEDNEQFF. The chain links TRBV28 to TRBJ2-1, with D perhaps being TRBD1 or TRBD2 (6 bases each). The V gene lost 3 bases and the J gene lost 5 bases, with 14 bases spanning the gap. CDR1 is MDHEN, CDR2 SYDVKM, per germline. The CDR3 has 15 amino acids.

The chain is built from TRBV29-1 and TRBJ1-4, with 9 bases fitting TRBD1. The CDR3 is 13 residues long. V lost 7 bases, J lost 8 bases, and 8 bases stayed unmatched. The V gene's germline CDR1 is SQVTM and CDR2 ANQGSEA. Here the CDR3 DNA reads TGCAGCGGCAACAGGGGGCCTGGGGAAAAACTGTTTTTT. Protein sequence: CSGNRGPGEKLFF.

The rearrangement joins TRBV30 to TRBJ2-7, with D possibly being TRBD2 (6 bases). The CDR3 spans 14 residues. Germline CDR1 reads GTSNPN; CDR2 reads SVGIG (reference sequence). Trimming left V 1 base short and J 2 bases short, with 12 bases between. This CDR3 is CAWSEGTGAYEQYF. CDR3 coding DNA: TGTGCCTGGAGTGAAGGGACGGGAGCCTACGAGCAGTACTTC.

The rearrangement uses TRBV28 and TRBJ1-1; unclear D gene. The CDR3 loop spans 12 amino acids. Germline assignment: CDR1 MDHEN and CDR2 SYDVKM. V lost 5 bases, J lost 7 bases, and 11 bases lay in between. The CDR3 loop is CASSPRAVEAFF. In DNA, the CDR3 is TGTGCCAGCAGTCCCCGGGCGGTTGAAGCTTTCTTT.

This chain uses TRBV19 with TRBJ1-1; 8 bases map to TRBD1. Germline V CDR1 and CDR2: LNHDA, SQIVND (reference sequence). Trimming took 9 bases from V and 0 from J; bases not matched to a gene: 12. This CDR3 region has 16 residues. The CDR3 here is CASNGQGRLLNTEAFF. The CDR3 bases are TGTGCCAGCAACGGACAGGGCCGGCTTCTGAACACTGAAGCTTTCTTT.

The V and J genes are TRBV5-1 and TRBJ2-7, with 7 bases lining up with TRBD2. The CDR3 is 15 residues long. V dropped 0 bases and J dropped 0; count of bases not matched to a gene: 3. Germline-derived CDR1 and CDR2 are SGHRS and YFSETQ. The CDR3 loop is CASSLVLAASYEQYF. As DNA, the CDR3 is TGCGCCAGCAGCTTGGTGCTAGCGGCCTCCTACGAGCAGTACTTC.

The gene calls are TRBV6-1 and TRBJ2-1; D is unclear. CDR1 and CDR2 from the germline V gene are MNHNS and SASEGT. V lost 1 base, J lost 7 bases, and 14 bases lay in between. The CDR3 has 15 residues. Here the CDR3 DNA reads TGTGCCAGCAGTGAAGTGGAGATCGGAATGAATGAGCAGTTCTTC. This encodes CASSEVEIGMNEQFF.

This chain uses TRBV6-5 with TRBJ2-1, with unresolved D. With 6 bases removed from V and 0 bases from J, the gap between germline ends came to 12 bases. This CDR3 is built from 15 residues. In germline, CDR1 is MNHEY, CDR2 SVGAGI. The CDR3 here is CASSPGILSYNEQFF. CDR3 nucleotides: TGTGCCAGCAGCCCGGGCATTCTCTCCTACAATGAGCAGTTCTTC.

The V call is TRBV7-9, the J call TRBJ1-1; 10 bases fit TRBD1. Losses at the gene ends were 2 bases for V and 3 bases for J; bases not matched to a gene: 9. This CDR3 is 17 amino acids long. CDR1 and CDR2 (germline): SEHNR, FQNEAQ (reference sequence). The CDR3 region has the DNA TGTGCCAGCAGCTTAAGTTATAGCGGGACAGGGGACACTGAAGCTTTCTTT. It yields the protein CASSLSYSGTGDTEAFF.

The chain links TRBV21-1 to TRBJ2-2; the D call TRBD1 from the table was never checked on the DNA. TRBV21-1 is tagged as a pseudogene. The CDR3 consists of 20 residues. CDR3 amino acids: CASSNPQGRQATTVGGELFF. The CDR3 region has the DNA TGTGCCAGCAGCAACCCCCAGGGTCGGCAAGCAACGACGGTTGGTGGGGAGCTGTTTTTT.

The genes are TRBV7-8 and TRBJ1-1; 8 positions agree with TRBD1. Germline-derived CDR1 and CDR2 are SGHVS and FQNEAQ. CDR3 length: 15 residues. V lost 2 bases to trimming and J lost 5 bases; unmatched junction nucleotides: 7. In DNA form, the CDR3 reads TGTGCCAGCAGCTTAATTACAGGGGGAGGGACTGAAGCTTTCTTT. This translates into CASSLITGGGTEAFF. Full variable domain (outside the CDR3, taken from reference TRBV7-8 and TRBJ1-1): GAGVSQSPRYKVAKRGQDVALRCDPISGHVSLFWYQQALGQGPEFLTYFQNEAQLDKSGLPSDRFFAERPEGSVSTLKIQRTQQEDSAVYLCASSLITGGGTEAFFGQGTRLTVV.

The gene calls are TRBV6-5 and TRBJ1-6, with D tentatively TRBD1 (6 bases). This CDR3 is built from 13 residues. Germline CDR1 is MNHEY and CDR2 is SVGAGI. V lost 6 bases and J lost 10, with 13 bases in between. The CDR3 here is CASSQQGSSPLHF. CDR3 coding DNA: TGTGCCAGCAGCCAACAGGGCAGCTCACCCCTCCACTTT.